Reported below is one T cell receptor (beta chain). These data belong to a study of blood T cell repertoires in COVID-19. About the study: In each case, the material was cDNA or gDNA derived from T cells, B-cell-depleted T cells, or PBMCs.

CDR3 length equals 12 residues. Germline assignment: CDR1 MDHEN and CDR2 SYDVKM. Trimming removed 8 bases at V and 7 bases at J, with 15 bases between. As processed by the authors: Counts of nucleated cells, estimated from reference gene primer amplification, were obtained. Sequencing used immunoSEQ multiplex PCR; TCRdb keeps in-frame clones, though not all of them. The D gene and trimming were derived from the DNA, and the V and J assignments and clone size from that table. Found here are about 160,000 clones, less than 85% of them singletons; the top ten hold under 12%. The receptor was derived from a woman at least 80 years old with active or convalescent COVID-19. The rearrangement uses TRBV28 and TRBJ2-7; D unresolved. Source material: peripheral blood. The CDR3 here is CASGHGSLEQYF. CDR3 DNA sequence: TGTGCCAGCGGGCACGGCTCCCTGGAGCAGTACTTC.